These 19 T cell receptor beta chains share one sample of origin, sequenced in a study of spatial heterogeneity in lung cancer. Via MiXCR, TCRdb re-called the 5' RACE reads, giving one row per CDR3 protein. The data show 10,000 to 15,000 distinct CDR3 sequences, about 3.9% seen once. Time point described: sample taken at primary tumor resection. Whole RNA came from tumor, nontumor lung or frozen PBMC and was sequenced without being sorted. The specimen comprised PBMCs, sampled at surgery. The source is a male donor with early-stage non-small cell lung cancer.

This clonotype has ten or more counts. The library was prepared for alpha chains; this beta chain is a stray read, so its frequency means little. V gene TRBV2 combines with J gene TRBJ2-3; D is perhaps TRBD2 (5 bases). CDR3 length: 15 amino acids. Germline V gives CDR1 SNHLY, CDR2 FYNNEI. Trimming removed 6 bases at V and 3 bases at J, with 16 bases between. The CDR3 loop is CASRKLGSGTDTQYF. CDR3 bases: TGTGCCAGCAGGAAACTAGGATCGGGGACAGATACGCAGTATTTT. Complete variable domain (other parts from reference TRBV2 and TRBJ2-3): EPEVTQTPSHQVTQMGQEVILRCVPISNHLYFYWYRQILGQKVEFLVSFYNNEISEKSEIFDDQFSVERPDGSNFTLKIRSTKLEDSAMYFCASRKLGSGTDTQYFGPGTRLTVL.

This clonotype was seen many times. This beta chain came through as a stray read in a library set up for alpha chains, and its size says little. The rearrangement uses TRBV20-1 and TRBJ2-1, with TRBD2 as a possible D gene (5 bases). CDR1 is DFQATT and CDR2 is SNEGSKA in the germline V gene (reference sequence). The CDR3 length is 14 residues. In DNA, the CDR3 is TGCAGCGGGTTAGCGTGGAGCTCCTACAATGAGCAGTTCTTC. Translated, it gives CSGLAWSSYNEQFF.

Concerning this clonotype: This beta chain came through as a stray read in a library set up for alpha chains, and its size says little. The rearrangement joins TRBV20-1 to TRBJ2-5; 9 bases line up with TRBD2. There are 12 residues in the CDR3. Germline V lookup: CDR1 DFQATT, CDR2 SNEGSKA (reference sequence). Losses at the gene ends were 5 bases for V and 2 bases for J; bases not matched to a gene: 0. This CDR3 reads CSALAGQETQYF. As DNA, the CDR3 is TGCAGTGCTCTAGCGGGGCAAGAGACCCAGTACTTC.

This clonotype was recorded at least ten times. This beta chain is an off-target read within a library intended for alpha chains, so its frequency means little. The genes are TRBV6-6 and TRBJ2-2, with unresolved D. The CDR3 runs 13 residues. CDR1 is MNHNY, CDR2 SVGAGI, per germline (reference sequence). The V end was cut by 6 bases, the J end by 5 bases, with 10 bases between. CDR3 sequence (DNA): TGTGCCAGCAGACCTCGTGGGACCGGGGAGCTGTTTTTT. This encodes CASRPRGTGELFF.

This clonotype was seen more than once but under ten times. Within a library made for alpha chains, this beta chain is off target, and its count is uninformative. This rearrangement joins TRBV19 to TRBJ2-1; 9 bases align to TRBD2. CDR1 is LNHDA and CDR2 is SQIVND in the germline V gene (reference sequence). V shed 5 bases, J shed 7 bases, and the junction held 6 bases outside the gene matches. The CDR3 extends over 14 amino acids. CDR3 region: CASSAGGPKNEQFF. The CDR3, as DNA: TGTGCCAGTAGTGCGGGAGGGCCGAAGAATGAGCAGTTCTTC.

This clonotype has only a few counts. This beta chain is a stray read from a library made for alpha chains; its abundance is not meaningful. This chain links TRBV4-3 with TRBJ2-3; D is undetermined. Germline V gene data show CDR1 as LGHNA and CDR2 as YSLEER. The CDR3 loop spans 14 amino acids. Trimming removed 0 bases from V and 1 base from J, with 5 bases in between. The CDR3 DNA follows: TGCGCCAGCAGCCAAGATCCCGGCACAGATACGCAGTATTTT. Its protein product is CASSQDPGTDTQYF.

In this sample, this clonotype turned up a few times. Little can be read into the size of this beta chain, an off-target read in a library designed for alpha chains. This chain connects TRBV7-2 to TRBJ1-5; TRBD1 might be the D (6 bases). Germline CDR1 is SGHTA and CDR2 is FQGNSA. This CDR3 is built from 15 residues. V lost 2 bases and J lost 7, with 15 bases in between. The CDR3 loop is CASSLMPGVGQPQHF. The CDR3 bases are TGTGCCAGCAGCTTAATGCCAGGGGTAGGGCAGCCCCAGCATTTT.

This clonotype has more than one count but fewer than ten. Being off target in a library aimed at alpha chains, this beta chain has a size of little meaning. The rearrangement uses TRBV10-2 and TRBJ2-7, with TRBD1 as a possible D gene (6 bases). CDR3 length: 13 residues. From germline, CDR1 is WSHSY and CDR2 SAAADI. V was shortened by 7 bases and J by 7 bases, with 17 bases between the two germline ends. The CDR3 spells CASTPGQRLEQYF. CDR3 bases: TGCGCCAGCACCCCGGGACAACGGTTGGAGCAGTACTTC.

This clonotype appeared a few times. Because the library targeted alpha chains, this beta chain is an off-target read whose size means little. As DNA, the CDR3 is TGTGCCAGCTCACGACAGGGGGGCTCCTACAATGAGCAGTTCTTC. It codes for CASSRQGGSYNEQFF. This chain uses TRBV2 with TRBJ2-1; 9 bases agree with TRBD1. J was trimmed by 0 bases and V by 8 bases; bases with no gene match: 5. CDR1 is SNHLY, CDR2 FYNNEI, per germline. The CDR3 sequence is 15 residues long.

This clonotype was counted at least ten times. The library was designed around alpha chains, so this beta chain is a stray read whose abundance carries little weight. This chain's CDR3 is CASSLEAAQYF. The CDR3 coding sequence is TGTGCCAGCAGTTTGGAGGCCGCGCAGTATTTT. The gene calls are TRBV12-3 or TRBV12-4 and TRBJ2-3, with D perhaps TRBD2 (5 bases). The CDR3 length is 11 residues. Trimming took 3 bases from V and 10 from J, leaving 8 bases between them.

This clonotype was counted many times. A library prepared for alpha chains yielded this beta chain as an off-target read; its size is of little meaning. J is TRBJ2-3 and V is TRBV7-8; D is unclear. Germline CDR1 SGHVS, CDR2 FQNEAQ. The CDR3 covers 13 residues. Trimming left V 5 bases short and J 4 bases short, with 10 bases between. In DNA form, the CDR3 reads TGTGCCAGCAGCCTTCTGAACTCAGATACGCAGTATTTT. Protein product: CASSLLNSDTQYF.

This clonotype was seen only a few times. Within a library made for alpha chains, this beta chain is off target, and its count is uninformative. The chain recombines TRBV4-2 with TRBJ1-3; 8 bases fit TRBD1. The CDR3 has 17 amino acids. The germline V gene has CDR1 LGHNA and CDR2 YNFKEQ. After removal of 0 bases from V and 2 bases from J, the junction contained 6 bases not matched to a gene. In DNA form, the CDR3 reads TGTGCCAGCAGCCAAGAGCCACAGGGGGGAACTGGAAACACCATATATTTT. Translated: CASSQEPQGGTGNTIYF.

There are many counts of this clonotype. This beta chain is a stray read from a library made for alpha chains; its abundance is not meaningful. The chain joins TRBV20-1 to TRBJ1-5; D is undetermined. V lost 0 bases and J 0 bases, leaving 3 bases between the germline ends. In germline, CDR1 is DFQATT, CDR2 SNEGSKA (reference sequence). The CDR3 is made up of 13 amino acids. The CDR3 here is CSAREDSNQPQHF. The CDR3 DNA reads TGCAGTGCTAGAGAGGATAGCAATCAGCCCCAGCATTTT.

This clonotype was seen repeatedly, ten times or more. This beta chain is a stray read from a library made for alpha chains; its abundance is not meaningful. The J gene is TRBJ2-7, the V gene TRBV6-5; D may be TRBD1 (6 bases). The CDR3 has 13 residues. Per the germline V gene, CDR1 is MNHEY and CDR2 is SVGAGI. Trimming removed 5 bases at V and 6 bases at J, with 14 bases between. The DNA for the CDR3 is TGTGCCAGCAGTCCACAGGGAGTCTCCGAGCAGTACTTC. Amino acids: CASSPQGVSEQYF.

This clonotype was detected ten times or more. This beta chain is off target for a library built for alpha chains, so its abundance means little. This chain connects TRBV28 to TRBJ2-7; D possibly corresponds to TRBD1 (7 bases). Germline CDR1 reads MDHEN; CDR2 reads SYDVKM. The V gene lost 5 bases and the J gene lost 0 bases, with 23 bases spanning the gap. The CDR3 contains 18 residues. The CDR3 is CASSERTGRRVSSYEQYF. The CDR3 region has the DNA TGTGCCAGCAGTGAAAGGACAGGTAGGAGGGTTAGCTCCTACGAGCAGTACTTC.

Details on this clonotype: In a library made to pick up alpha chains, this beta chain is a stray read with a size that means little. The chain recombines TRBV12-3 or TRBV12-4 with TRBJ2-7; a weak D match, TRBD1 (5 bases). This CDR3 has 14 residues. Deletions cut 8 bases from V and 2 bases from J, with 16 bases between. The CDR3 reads CASSLGHAAYEQYF. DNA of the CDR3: TGTGCCAGCTCACTGGGGCATGCGGCCTACGAGCAGTACTTC.

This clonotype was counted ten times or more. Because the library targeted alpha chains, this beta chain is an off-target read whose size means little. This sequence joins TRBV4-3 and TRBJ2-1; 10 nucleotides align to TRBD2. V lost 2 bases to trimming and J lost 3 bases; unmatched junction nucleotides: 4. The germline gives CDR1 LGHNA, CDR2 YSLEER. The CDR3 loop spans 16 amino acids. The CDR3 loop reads CASSQTGTSVYNEQFF. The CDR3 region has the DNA TGCGCCAGCAGCCAAACCGGGACTAGCGTCTACAATGAGCAGTTCTTC.

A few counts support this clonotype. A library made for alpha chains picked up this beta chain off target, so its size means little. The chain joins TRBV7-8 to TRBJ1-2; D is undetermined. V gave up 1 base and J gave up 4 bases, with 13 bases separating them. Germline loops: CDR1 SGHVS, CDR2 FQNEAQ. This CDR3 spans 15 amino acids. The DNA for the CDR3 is TGTGCCAGCAGCTTAGGCCCCAGAGGGAGCTATGGCTACACCTTC. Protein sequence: CASSLGPRGSYGYTF.

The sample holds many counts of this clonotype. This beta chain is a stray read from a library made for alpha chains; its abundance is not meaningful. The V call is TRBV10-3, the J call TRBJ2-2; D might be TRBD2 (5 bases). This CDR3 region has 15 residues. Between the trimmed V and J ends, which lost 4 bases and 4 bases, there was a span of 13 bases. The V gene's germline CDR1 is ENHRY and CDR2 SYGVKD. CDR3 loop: CAISAERTFTGELFF. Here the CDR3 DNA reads TGTGCCATCAGTGCGGAGCGGACCTTCACCGGGGAGCTGTTTTTT.